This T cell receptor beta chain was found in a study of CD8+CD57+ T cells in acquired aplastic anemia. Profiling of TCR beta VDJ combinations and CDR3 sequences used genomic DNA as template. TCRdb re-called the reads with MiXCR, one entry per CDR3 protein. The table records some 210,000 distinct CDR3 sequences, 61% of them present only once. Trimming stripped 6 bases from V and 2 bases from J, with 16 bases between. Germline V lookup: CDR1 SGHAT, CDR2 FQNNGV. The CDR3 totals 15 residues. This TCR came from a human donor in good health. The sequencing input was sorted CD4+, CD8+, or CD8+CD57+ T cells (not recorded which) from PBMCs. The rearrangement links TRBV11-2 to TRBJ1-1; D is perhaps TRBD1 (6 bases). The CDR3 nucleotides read TGTGCCAGCAGGAGGGGTACAGGGCCCAACACTGAAGCTTTCTTT. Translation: CASRRGTGPNTEAFF.